This T cell receptor beta chain emerged from a study of T-cell reconstitution after alpha-beta-depleted transplantation in children. The CDR3 consists of 16 residues. With V trimmed by 1 base and J by 0 bases, 4 bases remained unmatched. Germline CDR1 and CDR2: SGHAT and FQNNGV. TCRbeta library construction was performed incorporating unique molecular identifiers. Each CDR3 protein is one row after TCRdb ran MiXCR on the PCR reads. The table shows roughly 300,000 distinct CDR3 sequences, with 9.9% occurring only once. This clonotype showed up just a few times. Specimen: PBMCs from the stem cell graft donor, collected from the stem cell graft. This TCR came from a human donor who donated a stem cell graft to a child with SCID. The gene calls are TRBV11-2 and TRBJ1-1; TRBD1 matches at 8 bases. CDR3 DNA sequence: TGTGCCAGCAGCTTAGTGATGGGACAGGTGAACACTGAAGCTTTCTTT. It yields the protein CASSLVMGQVNTEAFF.